The rows below give T cell receptor beta chains drawn from one sample of a study of control samples from healthy donors and cancer patients. The assay was immunoSEQ multiplex PCR, and TCRdb's table has in-frame clones only and misses some. The top ten hold more than 5% of the sample, which has about 74,000 clones, about 88% seen once. Sequencing was done on a sample of blood. These receptors were collected from a woman aged 50 to 60 in good health. The CDR3 runs from the conserved cysteine through the conserved F or W. D genes are given only for firm matches. Part of the rows lack a size; the others show once, few, many or a class for expanded clones.

TRBV5-1	once	NA	TRBJ1-6	CASSLDRRNSPLHF	TGCGCCAGCAGCCTAGACAGGAGAAATTCACCCCTCCACTTT
TRBV11-2	NA	NA	TRBJ2-1	CASSLGGPNEQFF	TGTGCCAGCAGCTTAGGGGGGCCGAATGAGCAGTTCTTC
TRBV18	NA	TRBD1	TRBJ1-2	CASSPTLSQGARYGYTF	TGTGCCAGCTCACCAACTTTATCTCAGGGGGCGCGTTATGGCTACACCTTC
TRBV4-1	NA	NA	TRBJ2-3	CASSQLGDTQYF	TGCGCCAGCAGCCAATTAGGCGATACGCAGTATTTT
TRBV5-6	NA	NA	TRBJ1-6	CASSPWTYNSPLHF	TGTGCCAGCAGCCCCTGGACCTATAATTCACCCCTCCACTTT
TRBV5-6	once	TRBD1	TRBJ2-5	CASSSQGAGETQYF	TGTGCCAGCAGCTCACAGGGGGCTGGGGAGACCCAGTACTTC
TRBV5-1	NA	TRBD2	TRBJ2-3	CASSLSGGVPDTQYF	TGCGCCAGCAGCCTGAGCGGGGGGGTGCCAGATACGCAGTATTTT
TRBV24-1	NA	NA	TRBJ2-5	CATSDWGKEETQYF	TGTGCCACCAGTGATTGGGGGAAGGAAGAGACCCAGTACTTC
TRBV7-9	NA	NA	TRBJ2-1	CASSLGLGYNEQFF	TGTGCCAGCAGCTTAGGTTTGGGTTACAATGAGCAGTTCTTC
TRBV5-4	NA	NA	TRBJ2-7	CASSPVGQSFYEQYF	TGTGCCAGCAGCCCGGTAGGTCAATCCTTTTACGAGCAGTACTTC
TRBV5-6	NA	NA	TRBJ1-2	CASSFPGYYGYTF	TGTGCCAGCAGCTTCCCAGGTTACTATGGCTACACCTTC
TRBV9	NA	NA	TRBJ2-7	CASSVELRGDEQYF	TGTGCCAGCAGCGTAGAATTGAGAGGCGACGAGCAGTACTTC
TRBV5-1	NA	TRBD1	TRBJ2-7	CASSFTPGTGGHEQYF	TGCGCCAGCAGCTTTACCCCCGGGACAGGGGGCCACGAGCAGTACTTC
TRBV5-6	NA	NA	TRBJ1-5	CASSLKQGNQPQHF	TGTGCCAGCAGCTTGAAACAGGGCAATCAGCCCCAGCATTTT
TRBV5-4	NA	TRBD1	TRBJ1-2	CASSSGQGYGYTF	TGTGCCAGCAGCTCTGGACAGGGCTATGGCTACACCTTC
TRBV6-1	NA	NA	TRBJ2-3	CASSARGVTLSTDTQYF	TGTGCCAGCAGTGCACGCGGGGTGACTCTTAGCACAGATACGCAGTATTTT